This T cell receptor (beta chain) is drawn from a study of T cell responses to AZD1222 COVID-19 vaccine. Investigators merged groups given second doses at roughly 4 or roughly 12 weeks. Method: immunoSEQ multiplex PCR; TCRdb's copy keeps in-frame clones and lacks some. The sample lists 40,000 to 55,000 clones, around 90% occurring once. A remark on this clone: What it recognizes is unknown.

Overall study findings and caveats: None of the repertoires were sampled until the peak T cell response had passed. Donor demographics were predominantly white British with a female majority; clonal diversity may be underestimated.

The CDR3 spans 16 residues. Per the germline V gene, CDR1 is SGHTA and CDR2 is FQGNSA. The V gene end was trimmed by 1 base and the J gene end by 9 bases; junction bases not matched to a gene: 9. This TCR came from an adult who received the AZD1222 COVID-19 vaccine. Here the sequenced sample was peripheral blood, taken 28 days after the second AZD1222 dose. The chain links TRBV7-2 to TRBJ2-7, with TRBD2 matching over 13 bases. As DNA, the CDR3 is TGTGCCAGCAGCTTAGTAGGGACTAGCGGGAAGGTCGGGCAGTACTTC. Translated, it gives CASSLVGTSGKVGQYF.